This T cell receptor beta chain originates from a study of T-cell memory formation after mild COVID-19. V was trimmed by 6 bases and J by 3 bases, leaving 14 bases between them. The CDR3 loop spans 14 amino acids. TCRdb processed the 5' RACE reads anew with MiXCR; each CDR3 protein has one entry. The sample has approximately 4,900 distinct CDR3 sequences, under 45% seen once. Input material: PBMCs or a T cell subset sorted from them (not recorded which). The TCR originated in an adult who had mild COVID-19 (a few samples of this study predate the infection). Cell type and time point are not known. The chain combines TRBV12-3 or TRBV12-4 with TRBJ2-5; possibly TRBD2 for D (6 bases). In nucleotides, the CDR3 is TGTGCCAGCAGAGACGGGAGTCTCGAAGAGACCCAGTACTTC. Encoded protein: CASRDGSLEETQYF.